Detailed here is one T cell receptor beta chain. In this sample, this clone turned up a few times. What antigen it recognizes has not been identified. Qualities for individual bases were not recorded, and no much larger clone is one base off. The label giving this sample's time point can be read as: about 28 days (+/-7) after the second vaccine dose. AZD1222 recipients whose second dose came at about 4 weeks and those whose second dose came at about 12 weeks were combined into one group, since spike-specific TCR depth and breadth did not differ between the two schedules. The vaccinee samples were drawn from two UK trials, COV001 and COV002, one of which was a single-blind randomized controlled phase 2/3 trial testing AZD1222 (ChAdOx1 nCoV-19) in healthy adults. For TCRbeta chain sequencing, PBMC samples from trial participants were taken at day 0 and at day 28 after the second dose. V loses 7 bases of germline sequence and J loses 4 bases, and the interval between the two ends is 7 bases. The CDR3 holds 11 amino acids from the cysteine to the phenylalanine. The CDR3 DNA has 33 bases and is translated from base 1. Based on the germline V gene, the CDR1 and CDR2 sequences are MNHEY and SVGAGI.

The CDR3 regions of human TCRbeta chains were analyzed by immunosequencing. In the source study's methods: TCRs in the repertoires were compared against a reference library of SARS-CoV-2-specific TCRs that had been generated with the MIRA antigen-specificity platform. Breadth was defined as the fraction of unique TCRs that were SARS-CoV-2-associated, and depth was defined as the fraction of total T cells that were SARS-CoV-2-associated. Using the MIRA data, each spike-specific TCR was assigned both to the spike region to which the TCR was reactive and to a CD4 or CD8 class. Log10-transformed breadth and depth values were compared by one-way ANOVA with Sidak's multiple comparisons tests. TCRdb limited this immuneACCESS table to in-frame rearrangements with V and J called. A share of clones is missing; checked studies link under half to unresolved V genes, and the rest is unexplained. The D gene and trimming were derived from the DNA, and the V and J assignments and clone size from that table. A total of more than 75,000 clones appear in this sample, about 80% of them only once. Jointly, the top ten make up approximately 1.2% of the sample.

The entry originates in a study of T cell responses to AZD1222 COVID-19 vaccine (dated by TCRdb to about 2021). In the study overall: TCR sequencing covered roughly 230 trial participants: around 210 given two doses of AZD1222 and about 26 given two doses of MenACWY control vaccine. Enrollment into the trials was organized by age into subgroups of 18-55, 56-69 and 70-plus years, and those subgroups contained roughly 140, 27 and 60 TCR-sequenced participants, respectively.

The paper as a whole reports these results and caveats: Because no day 14 peak-response samples were available, the repertoires could be characterized only after the peak T cell response. Conclusions about previously exposed vaccinees were limited because only a handful of AZD1222 recipients were SARS-CoV-2 seropositive at baseline. Spike-specific TCR breadth and depth rose significantly after two AZD1222 doses compared with day 0 and with MenACWY recipients. The vaccine-associated CD4 TCRs covered the entire spike protein, and the dominant responses fell in regions 160-218 and 743-854. The 56-69-year group was small, and its depth increase did not reach significance, likely because of low power. Reportedly, almost half of the unique spike-specific TCRs recognized epitopes lying outside the regions that are mutated in the B.1.351 and B.1.1.7 variants. Participants were mostly white British, with more females than males. The authors suggested clonal diversity may have been underestimated.

This TCR was sampled from an adult who received the AZD1222 COVID-19 vaccine. The sequencing used peripheral blood, collected 28 days after the second AZD1222 dose. The sequence links TRBV6-5 to TRBJ1-2; the D segment cannot be called with confidence. The CDR3 loop reads CASNAGYGYTF. The nucleotide sequence reads TGTGCCAGCAACGCAGGCTATGGCTACACCTTC.